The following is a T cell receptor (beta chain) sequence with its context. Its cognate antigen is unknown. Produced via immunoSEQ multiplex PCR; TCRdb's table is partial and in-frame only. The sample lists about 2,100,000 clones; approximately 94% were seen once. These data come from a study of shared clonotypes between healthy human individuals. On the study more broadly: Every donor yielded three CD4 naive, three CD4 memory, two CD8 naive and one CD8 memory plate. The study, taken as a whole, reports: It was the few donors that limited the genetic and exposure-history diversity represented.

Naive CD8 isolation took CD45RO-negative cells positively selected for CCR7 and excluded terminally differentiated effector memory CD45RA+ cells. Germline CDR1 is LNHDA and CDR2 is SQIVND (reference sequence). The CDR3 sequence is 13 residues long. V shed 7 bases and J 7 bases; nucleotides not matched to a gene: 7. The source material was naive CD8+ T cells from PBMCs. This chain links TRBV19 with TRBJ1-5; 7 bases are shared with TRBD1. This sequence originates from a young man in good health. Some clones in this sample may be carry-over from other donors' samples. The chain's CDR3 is CASTPTGRQPQHF. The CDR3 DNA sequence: TGTGCCAGTACCCCGACAGGGCGGCAGCCCCAGCATTTT.